This T cell receptor (beta chain) was sequenced for a study of T cells after yellow fever vaccination (dated 2019 in TCRdb). With respect to the entire study: The SMART-Seq v4 Ultra Low Input RNA kit was used to prepare libraries from fractions with low cell numbers. Two healthy male donors, one aged 18 to 30 and one aged 30 to 40 years, made up the cohort. Blood was drawn at multiple timepoints before and after primary and secondary immunization, with bulk PBMC replicates and cell subsets isolated. Bulk TCR alpha and beta repertoires were sequenced longitudinally to track T-cell clones before and after primary and booster YFV17D yellow fever vaccination.

The treatment or condition label, as the study defines it: live attenuated yellow fever vaccine strain. At each blood-draw timepoint, two biological replicates of bulk PBMCs were obtained. A standard Ficoll-Paque protocol was used to isolate PBMCs from peripheral blood. TriZol was used to extract RNA from bulk PBMCs, CD4 and CD8 fractions, and dextramer-positive and dextramer-negative fractions. This clonotype appeared many times. What this receptor recognizes is not known. Per-base quality was not reported, and no clone a single base away is much larger than it. The CDR3 holds 14 amino acids from the cysteine to the phenylalanine. Just CDR3 DNA is preserved here, 42 bases in frame from base 1. The germline ends are 11 bases apart after V is trimmed by 4 bases and J by 4 bases. CDR1 LGHNA and CDR2 YSLEER are derived from the germline V gene. TCR cDNA was synthesized by 5'RACE template switching, through which a universal primer site and unique molecular identifiers were introduced. cDNA synthesis was primed from both the TCR alpha and TCR beta constant segments. Two PCR steps were used to amplify libraries, with sample barcodes and sequencing adapters being added in the second step. Sequencing of the libraries was done on either Illumina HiSeq 2500 (2x100 bp) or NovaSeq (2x150 bp). On the study's bioinformatics: Reads were demultiplexed and collapsed into UMI consensus sequences with MIGEC, and V(D)J alignment was performed with MiXCR. Clonotypes responding to the vaccine were identified with edgeR on replicate PBMC samples, with the criteria of FDR below 0.01 and a log2 fold change above 5 up to day 15. Each bulk clonotype received a CD4 or CD8 identity based on whether the sequenced CD4 or CD8 repertoire contained that clonotype at higher abundance. TCRdb's own reprocessing of the public reads used fastp at Q25 and MiXCR and kept productive beta chains. Rows are unified per CDR3 protein, each entry keeping the most common DNA and genes. TCRdb, rather than the study authors, made the V and J calls. The table for this sample lists about 550,000 distinct CDR3 sequences; 19% of them were counted only once. The biggest ten clones account for around an eighth of the sample.

On the study overall, not on this receptor specifically: Compared with the primary T-cell response, the secondary T-cell response was weaker but faster, peaking on day 5 rather than day 15. After the booster, most clones that had expanded after primary vaccination were detected again (roughly 96% of CD4 and over 75% of CD8), suggesting broad maintenance of memory. Because only a couple of donors were included in the study, the extent to which the findings can be generalized is limited. Computational filtering was required because FACS-sorted repertoires could contain abundant contaminating clonotypes from the bulk population. A small share of clonotypes was detected in both CD4 and CD8 compartments, with the overlap likely arising from convergent recombination.

This TCR was sampled from a man younger than 45 who received the YFV17D yellow fever vaccine. This chain is built from TRBV4-3 and TRBJ2-1, with a tentative D call of TRBD1 or TRBD2, each matching 5 bases. The sequences come from PBMCs, collected 15 days after the yellow fever booster vaccination. CDR3 loop: CASSPRGQYNEQFF. The bases are TGCGCCAGCAGCCCACGGGGCCAGTACAATGAGCAGTTCTTC.